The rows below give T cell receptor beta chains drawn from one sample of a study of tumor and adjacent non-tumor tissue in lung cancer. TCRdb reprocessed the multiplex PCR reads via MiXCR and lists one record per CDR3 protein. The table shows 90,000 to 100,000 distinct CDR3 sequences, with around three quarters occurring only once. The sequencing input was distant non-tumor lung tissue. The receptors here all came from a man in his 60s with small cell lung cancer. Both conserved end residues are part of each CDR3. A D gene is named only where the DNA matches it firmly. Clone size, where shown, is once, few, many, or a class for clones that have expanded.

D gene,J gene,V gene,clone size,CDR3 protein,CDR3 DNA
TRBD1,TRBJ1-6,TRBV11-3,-,CASSQHRDRVSTRTDSLFHF,TGTGCCAGCAGCCAGCACCGGGACAGGGTCTCCACTCGAACAGATTCACTCTTCCACTTT
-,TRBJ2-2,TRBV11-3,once,CASSIQASNTGELFF,TGTGCCAGCAGTATACAGGCTTCGAACACAGGGGAGCTGTTTTTT
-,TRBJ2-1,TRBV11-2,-,CASSSVKAQSSYNEQLF,TGTGCCAGCAGCTCAGTGAAAGCCCAGAGCTCCTACAATGAGCAGTTATTC
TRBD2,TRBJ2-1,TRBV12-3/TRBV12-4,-,CASSTTSGFYNEKFF,TGTGCCAGCAGTACGACTAGCGGGTTTTACAATGAGAAGTTCTTC
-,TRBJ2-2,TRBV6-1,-,CTGSEDHGMPAGELFF,TGTACCGGCAGTGAAGACCATGGCATGCCGGCTGGGGAGCTGTTTTTT
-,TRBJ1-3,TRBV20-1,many,CSASPDISGGNTIYF,TGCAGTGCTAGCCCTGACATCAGCGGAGGAAACACCATATATTTT
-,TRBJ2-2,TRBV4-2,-,CVSNQDLRANTGELFF,TGTGTCAGCAACCAAGATCTCAGGGCGAACACCGGGGAGCTTTTTTTT
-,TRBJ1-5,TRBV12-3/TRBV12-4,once,CASRPAVGPRPQHF,TGTGCCAGCAGACCGGCAGTGGGTCCGCGGCCCCAGCATTTT
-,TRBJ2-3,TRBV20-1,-,CSARDPGTLTNRQYF,TGCAGTGCTAGAGACCCGGGGACTCTCACAAATAGGCAGTATTTT
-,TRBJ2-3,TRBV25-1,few,CATRGLGADTQYF,TGTGCCACCCGAGGGCTAGGGGCAGATACGCAGTATTTT
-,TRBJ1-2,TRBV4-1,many,CASSLRAGVGGYTF,TGCGCCAGCAGCCTTAGGGCAGGGGTAGGCGGCTACACCTTC
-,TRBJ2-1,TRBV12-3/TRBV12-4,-,CASKTTGSYWSNEYFF,TGTGCCAGCAAGACTACCGGGAGTTACTGGTCGAATGAGTACTTCTTC
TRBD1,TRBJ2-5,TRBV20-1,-,CSTGGRDRGLLLGTQYF,TGCAGTACAGGGGGTCGGGACAGGGGGCTTCTGTTGGGGACCCAGTACTTC
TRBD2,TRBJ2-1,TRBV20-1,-,CSFLPTSGRIGEQFF,TGCAGTTTTCTTCCGACTAGCGGGAGGATCGGTGAGCAGTTCTTC
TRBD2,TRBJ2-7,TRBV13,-,CASTLAGGSYEQYF,TGTGCCAGCACCCTTGCGGGGGGATCTTACGAGCAGTATTTC
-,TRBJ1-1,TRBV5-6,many,CASSLKDGTEAFF,TGTGCCAGCAGCTTGAAGGACGGCACTGAAGCTTTCTTT
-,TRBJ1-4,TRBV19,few,CASRPPLGARVEKLFF,TGTGCCAGTAGGCCTCCATTAGGGGCGCGCGTTGAGAAACTGTTTTTT
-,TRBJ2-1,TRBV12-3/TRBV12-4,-,CASTPVQGPNEQFF,TGTGCCAGCACCCCTGTCCAGGGACCGAATGAACAGTTCTTC
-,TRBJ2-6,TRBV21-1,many,CASSKGTYRDRPSGANVLTF,TGTGCCAGCAGCAAGGGAACTTACCGGGACCGGCCCTCTGGGGCCAACGTCCTGACTTTC
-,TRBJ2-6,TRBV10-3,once,CAISESGSSGANILTF,TGTGCCATCAGTGAGTCAGGTAGCTCTGGGGCCAACATCCTGACTTTC
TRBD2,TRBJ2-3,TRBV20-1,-,CSAAGVADTDTQYF,TGCAGTGCCGCGGGGGTAGCGGACACAGATACGCAGTATTTT
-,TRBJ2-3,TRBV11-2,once,CASSLDFLSETQYF,TGTGCCAGCAGCCTAGATTTTCTCAGTGAAACGCAGTATTTC
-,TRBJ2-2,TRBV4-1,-,CTNSSRAAYTGVLFF,TGCACCAACAGCAGCAGGGCGGCCTATACCGGGGTGCTGTTTTTT
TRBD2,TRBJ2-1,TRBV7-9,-,CASSAGLAGERYNEQFF,TGTGCCAGCAGCGCAGGATTAGCGGGAGAGCGGTACAATGAGCAGTTCTTC
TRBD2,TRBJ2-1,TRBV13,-,CASCSGGSNEQIF,TGTGCCAGCTGCTCCGGCGGGAGCAATGAGCAGATCTTT
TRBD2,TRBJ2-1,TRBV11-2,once,CASNFSLLAGDNEQFF,TGTGCCAGCAACTTTTCTTTACTAGCGGGAGATAATGAGCAGTTCTTC
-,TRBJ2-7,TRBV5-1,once,CASSLGGRPEEYF,TGCGCCAGCAGCTTGGGGGGACGACCCGAGGAGTACTTC
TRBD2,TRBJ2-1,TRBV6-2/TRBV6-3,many,CASSYRGETGQFF,TGTGCCAGCAGTTACCGGGGGGAGACTGGGCAGTTCTTC
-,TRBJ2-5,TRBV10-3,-,CVISRYQETQYF,TGTGTCATCAGCCGATACCAAGAGACCCAGTACTTC
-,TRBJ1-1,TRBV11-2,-,CASSLATGMNTEVFF,TGTGCCAGCAGTTTAGCAACAGGAATGAACACTGAAGTTTTCTTT
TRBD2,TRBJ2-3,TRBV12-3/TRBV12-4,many,CASSLYRGDADTQYF,TGTGCCAGCAGTTTATATCGGGGGGACGCAGATACGCAGTATTTT
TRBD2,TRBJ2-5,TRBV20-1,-,CSAYSGTRETQYF,TGCAGTGCTTATAGCGGGACCCGCGAGACCCAGTACTTC